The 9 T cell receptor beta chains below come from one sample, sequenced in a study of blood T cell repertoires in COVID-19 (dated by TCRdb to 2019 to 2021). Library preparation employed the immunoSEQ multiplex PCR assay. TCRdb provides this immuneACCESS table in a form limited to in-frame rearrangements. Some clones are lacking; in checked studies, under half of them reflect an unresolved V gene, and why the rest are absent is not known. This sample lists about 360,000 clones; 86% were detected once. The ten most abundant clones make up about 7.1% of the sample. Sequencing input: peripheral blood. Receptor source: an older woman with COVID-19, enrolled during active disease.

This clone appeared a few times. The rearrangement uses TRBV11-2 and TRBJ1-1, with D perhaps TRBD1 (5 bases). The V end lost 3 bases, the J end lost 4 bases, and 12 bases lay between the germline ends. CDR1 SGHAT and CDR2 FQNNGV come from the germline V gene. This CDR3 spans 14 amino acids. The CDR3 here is CASSLARGSTEAFF. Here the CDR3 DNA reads TGTGCCAGCAGCTTGGCTAGGGGTAGCACTGAAGCTTTCTTT.

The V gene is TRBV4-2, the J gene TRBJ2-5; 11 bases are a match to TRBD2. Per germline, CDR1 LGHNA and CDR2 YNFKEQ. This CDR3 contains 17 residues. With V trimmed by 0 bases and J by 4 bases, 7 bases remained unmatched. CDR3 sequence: CASSQDLAGGSGETQYF. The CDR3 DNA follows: TGTGCCAGCAGCCAAGATCTAGCGGGGGGTTCCGGAGAGACCCAGTACTTC.

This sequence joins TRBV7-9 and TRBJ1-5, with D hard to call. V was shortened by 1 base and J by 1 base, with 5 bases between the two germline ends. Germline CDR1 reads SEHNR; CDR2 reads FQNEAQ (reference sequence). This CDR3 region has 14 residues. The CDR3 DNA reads TGTGCCAGCAGCTTAGGGGCGAGCAATCAGCCCCAGCATTTT. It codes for CASSLGASNQPQHF.

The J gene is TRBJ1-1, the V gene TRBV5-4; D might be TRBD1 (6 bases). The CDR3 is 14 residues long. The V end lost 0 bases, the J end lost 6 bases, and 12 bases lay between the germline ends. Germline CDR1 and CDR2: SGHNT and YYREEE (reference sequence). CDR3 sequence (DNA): TGTGCCAGCAGCTTGGGGGGGCGTGTGGCTGAAGCTTTCTTT. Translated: CASSLGGRVAEAFF.

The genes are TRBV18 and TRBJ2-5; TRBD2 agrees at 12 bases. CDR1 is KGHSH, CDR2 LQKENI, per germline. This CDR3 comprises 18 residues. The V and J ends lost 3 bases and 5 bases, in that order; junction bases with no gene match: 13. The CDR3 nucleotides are TGTGCCAGCTCACCGACTAAAGATCTAGCGGGGGGGCTTGAGACCCAGTACTTC. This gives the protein CASSPTKDLAGGLETQYF. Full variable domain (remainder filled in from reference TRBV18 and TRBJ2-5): NAGVMQNPRHLVRRRGQEARLRCSPMKGHSHVYWYRQLPEEGLKFMVYLQKENIIDESGMPKERFSAEFPKEGPSILRIQQVVRGDSAAYFCASSPTKDLAGGLETQYFGPGTRLLVL.

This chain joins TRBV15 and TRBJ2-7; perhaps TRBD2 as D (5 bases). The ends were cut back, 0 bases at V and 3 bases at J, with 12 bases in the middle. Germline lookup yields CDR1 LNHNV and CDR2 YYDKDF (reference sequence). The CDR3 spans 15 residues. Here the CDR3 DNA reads TGTGCCACCAGCAGAGATAGGGCACGGGACTACGAGCAGTACTTC. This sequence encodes CATSRDRARDYEQYF.

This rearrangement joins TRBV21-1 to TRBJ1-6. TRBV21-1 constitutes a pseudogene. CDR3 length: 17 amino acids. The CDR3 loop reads CASSKDRARTHNSPLHF. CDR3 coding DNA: TGTGCCAGCAGCAAAGATAGGGCCAGGACTCATAATTCACCCCTCCACTTT.

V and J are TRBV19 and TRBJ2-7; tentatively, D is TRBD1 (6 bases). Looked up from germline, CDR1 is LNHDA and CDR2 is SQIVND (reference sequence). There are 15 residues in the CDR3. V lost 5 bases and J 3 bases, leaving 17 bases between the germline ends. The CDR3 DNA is TGTGCCAGTAGTCGGCCCAACAGGGAACTCTACGAGCAGTACTTC. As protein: CASSRPNRELYEQYF.

CDR3 in DNA: TGCAGCGTTCAGAACAGGGAGCCTGGAAACACCATATATTTT. As protein: CSVQNREPGNTIYF. This chain links TRBV29-1 with TRBJ1-3; TRBD1 is a possible D gene (6 bases). The CDR3 has 14 residues. V was cut by 5 bases and J by 2 bases, with 13 bases left in between. Germline V gene data show CDR1 as SQVTM and CDR2 as ANQGSEA.